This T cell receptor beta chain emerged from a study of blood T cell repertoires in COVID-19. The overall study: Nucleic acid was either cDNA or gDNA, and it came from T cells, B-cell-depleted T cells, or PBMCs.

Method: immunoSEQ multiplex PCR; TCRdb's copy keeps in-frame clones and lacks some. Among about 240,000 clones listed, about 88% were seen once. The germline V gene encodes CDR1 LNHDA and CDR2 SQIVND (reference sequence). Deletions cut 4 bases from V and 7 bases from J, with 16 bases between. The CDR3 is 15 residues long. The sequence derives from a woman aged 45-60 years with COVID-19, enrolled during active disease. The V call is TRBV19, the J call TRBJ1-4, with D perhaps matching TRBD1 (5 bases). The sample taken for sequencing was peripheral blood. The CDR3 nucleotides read TGTGCCAGTAGTAATTCGGGGGTCCGTAGTGAAAAACTGTTTTTT. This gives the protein CASSNSGVRSEKLFF.